The 26 T cell receptor beta chains below come from one sample, sequenced in a study of T cell changes during pregnancy in multiple sclerosis. Assay used: immunoSEQ multiplex PCR; TCRdb lists only in-frame clones, some missing. The sample records 40,000 to 50,000 clones, about 89% being singletons. The source material was CD8+ T cells from peripheral blood mononuclear cells, sampled after pregnancy. The receptor source for this set is a female donor with multiple sclerosis, enrolled in a pregnancy study.

This sequence joins TRBV4-2 and TRBJ1-5; D may be TRBD1 (6 bases). The CDR3 extends over 15 amino acids. V lost 0 bases and J 4 bases, leaving 10 bases between the germline ends. Germline CDR1 reads LGHNA; CDR2 reads YNFKEQ. The CDR3 DNA is TGTGCCAGCAGCCAAGATCCCAGGGGAAATCAGCCCCAGCATTTT. Its protein product is CASSQDPRGNQPQHF.

The chain has TRBV5-4 and TRBJ1-2, with TRBD1 as a possible D gene (5 bases). CDR1 and CDR2 from the germline V gene are SGHNT and YYREEE (reference sequence). CDR3 length equals 13 residues. V was pared by 6 bases and J by 2 bases, with 11 bases between. CDR3 DNA: TGTGCCAGCACGGGGGACCAGAACTATGGCTACACCTTC. It yields the protein CASTGDQNYGYTF. Complete variable domain (other parts from reference TRBV5-4 and TRBJ1-2): ETGVTQSPTHLIKTRGQQVTLRCSSQSGHNTVSWYQQALGQGPQFIFQYYREEENGRGNFPPRFSGLQFPNYSSELNVNALELDDSALYLCASTGDQNYGYTFGSGTRLTVV.

V and J are TRBV5-1 and TRBJ2-5; D is perhaps TRBD1 (6 bases). The V end lost 0 bases, the J end lost 4 bases, and 13 bases lay between the germline ends. The CDR3 extends over 15 amino acids. Germline CDR1 is SGHRS and CDR2 is YFSETQ. CDR3 region: CASSLVPGAGETQYF. The CDR3 DNA sequence: TGCGCCAGCAGCTTGGTCCCAGGGGCGGGAGAGACCCAGTACTTC.

The rearrangement uses TRBV28 and TRBJ2-1; D may be TRBD2 (5 bases). The germline gives CDR1 MDHEN, CDR2 SYDVKM. CDR3 size: 16 residues. The germline V and J ends were trimmed by 10 bases and 10 bases, with 29 bases remaining between them. This CDR3 is CATLNPGEGPGREQFF. The CDR3, as DNA: TGTGCCACCTTAAACCCCGGGGAAGGTCCCGGTAGGGAGCAGTTCTTC.

The genes are TRBV5-1 and TRBJ1-2; weak D call: TRBD1 (5 bases). Trimming cost V 0 bases and J 7 bases, with 16 bases left between them. The CDR3 consists of 15 residues. CDR1 is SGHRS and CDR2 is YFSETQ in the germline V gene. CDR3 coding DNA: TGCGCCAGCAGCTTGGAAGCGGGGGTCTTGGGTGGCTACACCTTC. Translation: CASSLEAGVLGGYTF.

The chain uses TRBV7-9 and TRBJ2-3, with 8 positions matching TRBD2. Germline values: CDR1 SEHNR, CDR2 FQNEAQ (reference sequence). The trim removed 5 bases at V and 5 bases at J, leaving 3 bases unmatched. The CDR3 is made up of 13 amino acids. DNA of the CDR3: TGTGCCAGCAGCCGGGAGGGAGGAGATACGCAGTATTTT. Residues: CASSREGGDTQYF.

The V gene is TRBV23-1, the J gene TRBJ2-7; 10 bases match TRBD1. TRBV23-1 is noted as an ORF with a role that remains uncertain. This CDR3 has 13 amino acids. Germline trimming cut 10 bases from V and 5 bases from J; bases unmatched to any gene: 8. The CDR3 DNA is TGCGCCAACCCTGACAGGGGGCGCGACGAGCAGTACTTC. Protein: CANPDRGRDEQYF.

The chain combines TRBV11-2 with TRBJ2-2; D not resolved. This CDR3 spans 12 amino acids. Germline loops: CDR1 SGHAT, CDR2 FQNNGV. V lost 5 bases to trimming and J lost 7 bases, with 8 bases between them. The CDR3 loop reads CASSHGGGELFF. The DNA for the CDR3 is TGTGCCAGCAGCCACGGTGGCGGGGAGCTGTTTTTT.

This clone appeared a few times. The rearrangement links TRBV6-4 to TRBJ2-1; 11 nucleotides line up with TRBD2. The CDR3 runs 15 residues. V was clipped by 7 bases and J by 2 bases; unmatched bases: 4. Germline CDR1 reads MRHNA; CDR2 reads SNTAGT. CDR3 sequence (DNA): TGTGCCAGCAAAGCTAGCGGGGGGACCTACAATGAGCAGTTCTTC. Translating it yields CASKASGGTYNEQFF.

The J gene is TRBJ2-1, the V gene TRBV7-8, with 7 bases that match TRBD2. The V segment lost 5 bases and the J segment 7 bases; nucleotides outside the gene matches: 11. In germline, CDR1 is SGHVS, CDR2 FQNEAQ. This CDR3 is 15 amino acids long. The CDR3 sequence: CASSAGGSLGNEQFF. In nucleotides, the CDR3 is TGTGCCAGCAGCGCCGGGGGGTCCCTTGGTAATGAGCAGTTCTTC.

The rearrangement uses TRBV9 and TRBJ1-3; D gene unclear. V lost 2 bases, J lost 3 bases, and 9 bases lay in between. This CDR3 is 14 amino acids long. The germline gives CDR1 SGDLS, CDR2 YYNGEE. The CDR3 DNA follows: TGTGCCAGCAGCGTTTCGGGTGGTGGAAACACCATATATTTT. This encodes CASSVSGGGNTIYF.

This chain connects TRBV5-6 to TRBJ1-2, with D perhaps TRBD1 (6 bases). Per the germline V gene, CDR1 is SGHDT and CDR2 is YYEEEE. This CDR3 contains 16 residues. V shed 4 bases and J shed 6 bases, with 22 bases lying between them. CDR3 amino acids: CASSQSGVFAWDGYTF. As DNA, the CDR3 is TGTGCCAGCAGCCAGTCAGGGGTCTTCGCTTGGGATGGCTACACCTTC.

The chain uses TRBV27 and TRBJ2-3; 11 bases map to TRBD2. In germline, CDR1 is MNHEY, CDR2 SMNVEV (reference sequence). The CDR3 contains 14 residues. With V trimmed by 5 bases and J by 6 bases, 4 bases remained unmatched. CDR3 DNA: TGTGCCAGCAGTCCGGGACTAGCGGCTGATACGCAGTATTTT. Protein product: CASSPGLAADTQYF.

This chain uses TRBV7-6 with TRBJ2-7, with TRBD2 identical over 7 bases. The germline CDR1 and CDR2 sequences are SGHVS and FNYEAQ. CDR3 length equals 15 residues. The V segment lost 5 bases and the J segment 2 bases; nucleotides outside the gene matches: 9. CDR3 loop: CASSPFGTTPYEQYF. CDR3 nucleotides: TGTGCCAGCAGCCCCTTCGGGACTACCCCCTACGAGCAGTACTTC.

The rearrangement joins TRBV6-1 to TRBJ2-1, with 9 positions matching TRBD1. Per the germline V gene, CDR1 is MNHNS and CDR2 is SASEGT. Trimming removed 4 bases from V and 8 bases from J; junction bases left unmatched: 12. The CDR3 loop spans 16 amino acids. The CDR3 coding sequence is TGTGCCAGCAGTGCGACGATCGGGACAGGGAACCATGAGCAGTTCTTC. This translates into CASSATIGTGNHEQFF.

This chain uses TRBV27 with TRBJ2-6; TRBD2 might be the D (5 bases). Germline assignment: CDR1 MNHEY and CDR2 SMNVEV (reference sequence). Deletions cut 4 bases from V and 4 bases from J, with 14 bases between. The CDR3 sequence is 16 residues long. The chain's CDR3 is CASSYGDPTGANVLTF. In DNA form, the CDR3 reads TGTGCCAGCAGTTACGGGGATCCCACCGGGGCCAACGTCCTGACTTTC.

DNA of the CDR3: TGTGCCAGCAGCACTTCCCCCGGGGAGGCTTTCTTT. The encoded protein is CASSTSPGEAFF. This rearrangement joins TRBV2 to TRBJ1-1; D gene uncertain. This CDR3 is 12 amino acids long. In germline, CDR1 is SNHLY, CDR2 FYNNEI. V was cut by 6 bases and J by 11 bases, with 16 bases left in between.

The chain recombines TRBV5-1 with TRBJ2-1, with 8 nucleotides matching TRBD1. The V segment lost 2 bases and the J segment 0 bases; nucleotides outside the gene matches: 1. CDR3 size: 15 residues. The germline CDR1 and CDR2 sequences are SGHRS and YFSETQ. The DNA of the CDR3 is TGCGCCAGCAGCTTAGACAGGGGCTCCTACAATGAGCAGTTCTTC. Its translation: CASSLDRGSYNEQFF.

The rearrangement joins TRBV9 to TRBJ1-3; TRBD1 matches at 7 bases. Germline trimming cut 0 bases from V and 3 bases from J; bases unmatched to any gene: 0. The germline CDR1 and CDR2 sequences are SGDLS and YYNGEE. The CDR3 is 14 amino acids. CDR3 sequence: CASSVGDSGNTIYF. The DNA for the CDR3 is TGTGCCAGCAGCGTAGGGGACAGTGGAAACACCATATATTTT.

This clone has a single count. This chain uses TRBV28 with TRBJ1-3; 9 bases map to TRBD1. CDR3 length: 14 amino acids. After removal of 5 bases from V and 2 bases from J, the junction contained 1 base not matched to a gene. In germline, CDR1 is MDHEN, CDR2 SYDVKM. CDR3 sequence (DNA): TGTGCCAGCAGTGGGACAGGGACTGGAAACACCATATATTTT. This gives the protein CASSGTGTGNTIYF.

The chain's CDR3 is CASSYSEGSDGYTF. DNA for the CDR3: TGTGCCAGCAGTTACTCGGAGGGGTCAGATGGCTACACCTTC. This chain joins TRBV6-5 and TRBJ1-2; a weak D match, TRBD1 (5 bases). The CDR3 runs to 14 residues. In germline, CDR1 is MNHEY, CDR2 SVGAGI. The germline V and J ends were trimmed by 0 bases and 6 bases, with 11 bases remaining between them.

V usage is TRBV4-1 and J usage is TRBJ2-1, with D possibly being TRBD2 (5 bases). The ends were cut back, 0 bases at V and 7 bases at J, with 10 bases in the middle. Germline V gene sequence: CDR1 MGHRA, CDR2 YSYEKL. The CDR3 is made up of 14 amino acids. The DNA of the CDR3 is TGCGCCAGCAGCCAAGATCCGAGGGAGAATGAGCAGTTCTTC. It codes for CASSQDPRENEQFF.

This clone was found once. V is TRBV4-1 and J is TRBJ2-7; a possible D gene is TRBD1 (6 bases). CDR1 is MGHRA, CDR2 YSYEKL, per germline. The CDR3 has 14 residues. Trimming stripped 1 base from V and 3 bases from J, with 10 bases between. The CDR3 DNA sequence: TGCGCCAGCAGCCAAGTACAGGGCGACTACGAGCAGTACTTC. As protein: CASSQVQGDYEQYF.

The genes are TRBV29-1 and TRBJ1-2, with 7 nucleotides matching TRBD1. V lost 1 base, J lost 2 bases, and 7 bases stayed unmatched. Germline CDR1 SQVTM, CDR2 ANQGSEA. The CDR3 runs 15 residues. The CDR3: CSVEGSRDRNYGYTF. CDR3 coding DNA: TGCAGCGTTGAAGGTTCCCGGGACAGAAACTATGGCTACACCTTC.

The genes are TRBV6-6 and TRBJ2-7, with 8 bases matching TRBD2. Germline trimming cut 6 bases from V and 3 bases from J; bases unmatched to any gene: 7. The germline CDR1 and CDR2 sequences are MNHNY and SVGAGI (reference sequence). The CDR3 length is 14 residues. The CDR3 DNA follows: TGTGCCAGCAGGCAGCGGGGGAGGGTCTACGAGCAGTACTTC. It encodes CASRQRGRVYEQYF.

The rearrangement joins TRBV7-2 to TRBJ1-6; maybe TRBD1 (5 bases). Germline-derived CDR1 and CDR2 are SGHTA and FQGNSA. This CDR3 region has 12 residues. Deletions cut 5 bases from V and 14 bases from J, with 13 bases between. The CDR3 reads CASSKGAMALHF. The CDR3 DNA is TGTGCCAGCAGCAAAGGGGCCATGGCCCTCCACTTT.